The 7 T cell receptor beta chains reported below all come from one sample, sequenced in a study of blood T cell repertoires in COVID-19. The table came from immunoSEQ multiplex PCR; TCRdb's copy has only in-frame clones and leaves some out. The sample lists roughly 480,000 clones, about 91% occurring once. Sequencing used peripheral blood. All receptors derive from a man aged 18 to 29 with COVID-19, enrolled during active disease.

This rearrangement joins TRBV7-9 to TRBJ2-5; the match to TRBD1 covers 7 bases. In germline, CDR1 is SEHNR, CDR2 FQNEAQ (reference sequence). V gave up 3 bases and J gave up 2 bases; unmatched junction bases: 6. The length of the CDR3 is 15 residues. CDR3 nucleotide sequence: TGTGCCAGCAGCTTGCTTCCGGGACAGCAAGAGACCCAGTACTTC. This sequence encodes CASSLLPGQQETQYF.

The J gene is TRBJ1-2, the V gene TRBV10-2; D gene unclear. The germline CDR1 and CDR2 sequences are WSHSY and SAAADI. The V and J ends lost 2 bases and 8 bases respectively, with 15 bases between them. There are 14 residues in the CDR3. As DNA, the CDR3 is TGCGCCAGCAGTGAGCCCGGCGCGGGCCGAGGCTACACCTTC. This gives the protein CASSEPGAGRGYTF.

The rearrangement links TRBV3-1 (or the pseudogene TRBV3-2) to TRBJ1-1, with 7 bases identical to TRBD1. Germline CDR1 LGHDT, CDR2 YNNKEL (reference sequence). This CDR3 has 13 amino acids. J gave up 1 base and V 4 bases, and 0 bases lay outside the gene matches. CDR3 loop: CASSRQGNTEAFF. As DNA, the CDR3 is TGTGCCAGCAGCCGACAGGGGAACACTGAAGCTTTCTTT.

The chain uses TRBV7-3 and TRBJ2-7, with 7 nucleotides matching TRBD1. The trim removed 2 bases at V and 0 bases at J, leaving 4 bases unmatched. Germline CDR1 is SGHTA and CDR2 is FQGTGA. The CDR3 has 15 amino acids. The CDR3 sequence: CASSLGQEPSYEQYF. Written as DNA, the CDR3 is TGTGCCAGCAGCTTAGGACAGGAACCCTCCTACGAGCAGTACTTC.

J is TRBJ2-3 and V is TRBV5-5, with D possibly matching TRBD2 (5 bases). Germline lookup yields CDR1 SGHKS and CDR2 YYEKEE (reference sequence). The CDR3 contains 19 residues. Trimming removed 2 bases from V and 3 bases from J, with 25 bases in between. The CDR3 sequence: CASSFQRAGGPSGTDTQYF. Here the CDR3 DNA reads TGTGCCAGCAGCTTCCAACGCGCCGGCGGGCCTTCGGGGACAGATACGCAGTATTTT.

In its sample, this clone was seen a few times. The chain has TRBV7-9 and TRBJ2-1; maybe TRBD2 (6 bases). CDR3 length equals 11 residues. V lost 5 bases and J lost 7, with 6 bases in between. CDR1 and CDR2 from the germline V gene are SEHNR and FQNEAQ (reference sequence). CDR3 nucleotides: TGTGCCAGCAGCCGGGGGAATGAGCAGTTCTTC. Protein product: CASSRGNEQFF.

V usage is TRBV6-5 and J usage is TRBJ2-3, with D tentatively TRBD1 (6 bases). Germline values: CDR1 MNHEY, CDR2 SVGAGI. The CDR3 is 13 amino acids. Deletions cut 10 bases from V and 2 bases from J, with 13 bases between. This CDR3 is CAIQGIYTDTQYF. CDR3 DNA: TGTGCCATCCAGGGGATATACACAGATACGCAGTATTTT.